These T cell receptor beta chains were read from a single sample in a study of T cells in Graves' hyperthyroidism and ophthalmopathy. Each CDR3 protein is one row after TCRdb ran MiXCR on the multiplex PCR reads. Among about 840,000 distinct CDR3 sequences, roughly 37% were seen once, and the ten largest hold around 9.3%. Source material: blood. These receptors were collected from a man aged 18 to 35 with Graves' hyperthyroidism. Each CDR3 is given with its conserved first and last residue. A D gene is named only where the DNA matches it firmly. The size entry is marked missing in some rows and otherwise reads once, few, many or a size class.

-	TRBD1	TRBJ1-6	TRBV7-6	TGTGCCAGCGCTCAGGGGGAAAATTCACCCCTCCACTTT	CASAQGENSPLHF
-	-	TRBJ1-2	TRBV5-1	TGCGCCAACAGCTTGGAATCAGGGAACTATGGCTACACCTTC	CANSLESGNYGYTF
few	-	TRBJ1-6	TRBV2	TGTGCCAGCAGTTATACAGGGACCTATTCACCCCTCCACTTT	CASSYTGTYSPLHF
-	TRBD2	TRBJ2-2	TRBV29-1	TGCAGCGTTGAAGAAGGACTAGCGGGAGCAGACGGGGAGCTGTTTTTT	CSVEEGLAGADGELFF
many	-	TRBJ2-7	TRBV7-9	TGTGCCAGCAGCCTGCCGGAGCGGAACTACGAGCAGTACTTC	CASSLPERNYEQYF
few	-	TRBJ2-5	TRBV2	TGTGCCAGCAGCTTTAGGGAAAGGGAGACCCAGTACTTC	CASSFRERETQYF
-	-	TRBJ1-1	TRBV12-3/TRBV12-4	TGTGCCAGCAGTTCTGGTCCGTGGAGGGCGCAAGCTTTCTTT	CASSSGPWRAQAFF
-	-	TRBJ1-4	TRBV6-1	TGTGCCAGCAGTGATCCGGGTGGGACTAATGAAAAACTGTTTTTT	CASSDPGGTNEKLFF
-	-	TRBJ2-5	TRBV7-9	TGTGCCAGCAGCTTAGATTTATCGGGTAGAGAGACCCAGTACTTC	CASSLDLSGRETQYF
few	-	TRBJ2-5	TRBV6-5	TGTGCCAGCAGTTACGTCCGGGACTTCCAAGAGACCCAGTACTTC	CASSYVRDFQETQYF
many	-	TRBJ1-2	TRBV10-2	TGCGCCAGCAGTGAGGCAGGAGGCGGCTACACCTTC	CASSEAGGGYTF
few	-	TRBJ2-5	TRBV9	TGTGCCAGCAGCAACGAGCGGGAGACCCAGTACTTC	CASSNERETQYF
-	-	TRBJ2-2	TRBV7-9	TGTGCCAGCAGCCCCCCTGGTGCGAACACCGGGGAGCTGTTTTTT	CASSPPGANTGELFF
few	-	TRBJ1-6	TRBV7-9	TGTGCCAGCAGCTTGGGTGTCCAGGGGAATCCCTATTCACCCCTCCACTTT	CASSLGVQGNPYSPLHF
-	TRBD1	TRBJ2-3	TRBV10-3	TGTGCCGCAACAGGGGCCAACACAGATACGCAGTATTTT	CAATGANTDTQYF
few	TRBD2	TRBJ2-5	TRBV20-1	TGCAGTGCGGACTCCCCTCTACTAGCGGGGCACCAAGAGACCCAGTACTTC	CSADSPLLAGHQETQYF
-	TRBD1	TRBJ2-2	TRBV12-3/TRBV12-4	TGTGCCAGCAGTTCAAAGGGACAGATCACCGGGGAGCTGTTTTTT	CASSSKGQITGELFF
-	-	TRBJ2-3	TRBV20-1	TGCAGTGCAACTGGGGCCGAAGGAGATACGCAGTATTTT	CSATGAEGDTQYF
-	-	TRBJ1-5	TRBV29-1	TGCAGCGTTGCCCCGACAGGTCCGGATCAGCCCCAGCATTTT	CSVAPTGPDQPQHF
many	-	TRBJ1-2	TRBV9	TGTGCCAGCAGCGTAGGGACAGACTATGGCTACACCTTC	CASSVGTDYGYTF
-	-	TRBJ1-1	TRBV13	TGTGCCAGCAGCAGGCCTATCCCCAACACTGAAGCTTTCTTT	CASSRPIPNTEAFF
-	-	TRBJ1-4	TRBV19	TGTGCCAGTAGTATGATCCCCTCAAGTGCGCGCGTTGAAAAACTGTTTTTT	CASSMIPSSARVEKLFF
-	TRBD2	TRBJ2-7	TRBV20-1	TGCAGTGCTAGATGGGCGGGAGGGCCCGTCGACGAGCAGTACTTC	CSARWAGGPVDEQYF
-	TRBD1	TRBJ1-4	TRBV12-3/TRBV12-4	TGTGCCAGCAGCCCCTGGAGGGACAGGGGAAAACTGTTTTTT	CASSPWRDRGKLFF
-	TRBD1	TRBJ1-5	TRBV10-2	TGCGCCAGCAGTGTAAGAGAGGGACAGTCTGAAAGGCAGCCCCAGCATTTT	CASSVREGQSERQPQHF
-	-	TRBJ1-3	TRBV14	TGTGCCAGCAGCCAAGGACAGACTGGAAACACCATATATTTT	CASSQGQTGNTIYF
-	-	TRBJ2-7	TRBV7-9	TGTGCCAGCAGCCTTTTAGAGGAGTACGAGCAGTACTTC	CASSLLEEYEQYF
many	TRBD1	TRBJ1-4	TRBV2	TGTGCCAGCAGAGACGACAGGGCTGAGGAAAAACTGTTTTTT	CASRDDRAEEKLFF
few	-	TRBJ1-4	TRBV4-1	TGCGCCAGCAGCCCACCGGGGCCCAAACTGTTTTTT	CASSPPGPKLFF
few	-	TRBJ2-3	TRBV25-1	TGTGCCACCAGCAGAGAAGGGAGTGTCGATACGCAGTATTTT	CATSREGSVDTQYF
-	-	TRBJ1-1	TRBV20-1	TGCAGTGCTCCAGCCGGGACGGCCCACTCATGGCTGAACACTGAAGCTTTCTTT	CSAPAGTAHSWLNTEAFF
many	-	TRBJ2-7	TRBV19	TGTGCCAGTAGTATAGGGAACGGGGGCGAATACGAGCAGTACTTC	CASSIGNGGEYEQYF
-	-	TRBJ2-2	TRBV4-1	TGCGCCAGCAGCCAACAGGTGCCGGGGGAGCTGTTTTTT	CASSQQVPGELFF
-	-	TRBJ1-2	TRBV5-6	TGTGCCAGCAGCTTCCAGATGAACTATGGCTACACCTTC	CASSFQMNYGYTF
-	-	TRBJ1-1	TRBV20-1	TGCAGTGCTAGGATCGGGGGGCAGAACACTGAAGCTTTCTTT	CSARIGGQNTEAFF